The T cell receptor (beta chain) under discussion was sequenced for a study of cytomegalovirus exposure and HLA in healthy donors. Both 60 Vbeta primers and 13 Jbeta primers went into the PCR. Measured with immunoSEQ multiplex PCR; TCRdb has only the in-frame clones, and not every one. Among hundreds of thousands of clones listed, approximately 90% were seen once. Concerning this clone itself: Its matching antigen is unknown.

Whole-study findings and limits: The classifier reportedly diagnosed cytomegalovirus status with high specificity and sensitivity.

Unmatched junction bases numbered 5, after V lost 5 bases and J lost 4 bases. The germline gives CDR1 SGHTA, CDR2 FQGNSA. The CDR3 has 13 amino acids. The sample taken for sequencing was PBMCs. The V and J genes are TRBV7-2 and TRBJ2-7; 7 positions match TRBD2. The sequence derives from a woman aged 18-35 years in good health and CMV-seronegative. DNA of the CDR3: TGTGCCAGCAGCAAGTGGGGGGGGTACGAGCAGTACTTC. As protein: CASSKWGGYEQYF.